The 24 T cell receptor beta chains below were found in one sample sequenced in a study of cytomegalovirus exposure and HLA in healthy donors. The PCR made use of 60 Vbeta and 13 Jbeta primers. Sequenced by immunoSEQ multiplex PCR; TCRdb stores in-frame clones only, minus some. The repertoire holds 90,000 to 130,000 clones, with approximately 86% as singletons. Specimen: PBMCs. The receptors derive from a middle-aged man in good health and CMV-seronegative.

Remarks on this clone: This CDR3 fails to terminate in the conserved phenylalanine or tryptophan, so it likely reflects a read error. The chain joins TRBV15 to TRBJ1-5; no clear D gene. The CDR3 extends over 11 amino acids. Germline V gives CDR1 LNHNV, CDR2 YYDKDF (reference sequence). Trimming stripped 5 bases from V and 9 bases from J, with 8 bases between. The CDR3 here is CATSLPRPQHV. The CDR3 DNA is TGTGCCACCAGCCTGCCGCGGCCCCAGCATGTT.

For this clone: No DNA is shown, since the ends of the CDR3 on it are uncertain; the CDR3 is the one TCRdb lists. The chain combines TRBV7-9 with TRBJ2-5; TRBD1 was called by the table and not checked on the DNA. Germline CDR1 and CDR2: SEHNR and FQNEAQ (reference sequence). Inclusive of both ends, the CDR3 amounts to 15 amino acids. CDR3 amino acids: CASSLDQFFGETQYF.

The chain couples TRBV28 to TRBJ1-5; maybe TRBD1 (5 bases). Trimming removed 6 bases from V and 3 bases from J, with 12 bases in between. The CDR3 is 14 amino acids. The germline gives CDR1 MDHEN, CDR2 SYDVKM. The CDR3 loop reads CASSYGGDNQPQHF. In DNA form, the CDR3 reads TGTGCCAGCAGCTACGGGGGGGACAATCAGCCCCAGCATTTT.

The V and J genes are TRBV7-3 and TRBJ2-1, with D perhaps TRBD2 (6 bases). This CDR3 spans 16 amino acids. V lost 0 bases and J lost 2, with 11 bases in between. CDR1 and CDR2 from the germline V gene are SGHTA and FQGTGA. The CDR3: CASSLTGTSTYNEQFF. CDR3 bases: TGTGCCAGCAGCTTAACCGGGACTTCGACCTACAATGAGCAGTTCTTC.

The chain has TRBV30 and TRBJ2-1; D call uncertain. CDR1 and CDR2 from the germline V gene are GTSNPN and SVGIG (reference sequence). V gave up 2 bases and J gave up 3 bases, with 8 bases separating them. The CDR3 covers 13 residues. For the CDR3, the DNA is TGTGCCTGGAGTAGTGGGCTCTACAATGAGCAGTTCTTC. It codes for CAWSSGLYNEQFF.

The chain links TRBV6-5 to TRBJ1-1; D is possibly TRBD1 (5 bases). V gave up 5 bases and J gave up 2 bases, with 15 bases separating them. The CDR3 has 15 residues. CDR1 is MNHEY and CDR2 is SVGAGI in the germline V gene. The CDR3 region is CASSVNAGGNTEAFF. The DNA of the CDR3 is TGTGCCAGCAGTGTCAACGCGGGGGGAAACACTGAAGCTTTCTTT.

This chain joins TRBV6-5 and TRBJ2-7; 8 nucleotides align to TRBD1. CDR3 size: 14 residues. The germline V gene has CDR1 MNHEY and CDR2 SVGAGI. V dropped 7 bases and J dropped 6; count of bases not matched to a gene: 11. This CDR3 reads CASTPTGGFGEQYF. The CDR3 DNA follows: TGTGCCAGCACCCCTACAGGGGGTTTTGGCGAGCAGTACTTC.

The chain has TRBV5-1 and TRBJ1-1, with D tentatively TRBD1 (6 bases). In germline, CDR1 is SGHRS, CDR2 YFSETQ. The CDR3 has 14 residues. Deletions cut 4 bases from V and 0 bases from J, with 10 bases between. The CDR3 sequence: CASSPNRVNTEAFF. The CDR3 region has the DNA TGCGCCAGCAGCCCGAACAGGGTGAACACTGAAGCTTTCTTT.

The chain recombines TRBV7-2 with TRBJ2-6, with D possibly matching TRBD1 (6 bases). Germline CDR1 and CDR2: SGHTA and FQGNSA. There are 17 residues in the CDR3. V was clipped by 5 bases and J by 2 bases, with 16 bases between them. The CDR3 here is CASSLRTAQTGANVLTF. DNA for the CDR3: TGTGCCAGCAGCCTGCGGACAGCCCAAACTGGGGCCAACGTCCTGACTTTC.

The chain employs TRBV6-5 and TRBJ1-5; 9 bases map to TRBD1. The V gene end was trimmed by 10 bases and the J gene end by 5 bases; junction bases not matched to a gene: 3. Germline CDR1 MNHEY, CDR2 SVGAGI. The CDR3 loop spans 12 amino acids. This chain's CDR3 is CATRTGDQPQHF. The CDR3 DNA sequence: TGTGCCACCCGGACAGGGGATCAGCCCCAGCATTTT.

Points on this clone: Different DNA sequences within this sample yield the same CDR3. The chain couples TRBV5-1 to TRBJ1-1; the match to TRBD1 covers 7 bases. CDR1 is SGHRS and CDR2 is YFSETQ in the germline V gene. The CDR3 runs 13 residues. J gave up 3 bases and V 5 bases, and 4 bases lay outside the gene matches. The CDR3 is CASSYRGDTEAFF. Written as DNA, the CDR3 is TGCGCCAGCAGTTACAGGGGCGACACTGAAGCTTTCTTT.

V and J are TRBV7-2 and TRBJ2-2; 7 nucleotides match TRBD1. Germline V gene data show CDR1 as SGHTA and CDR2 as FQGNSA. V gave up 8 bases and J gave up 4 bases; unmatched junction bases: 10. CDR3 length: 15 amino acids. The CDR3 bases are TGTGCCAGCCAGGGACAGATCTTTGGCACCGGGGAGCTGTTTTTT. This translates into CASQGQIFGTGELFF.

The rearrangement uses TRBV14 and TRBJ2-3; D not resolved. The CDR3 has 15 residues. The V end lost 0 bases, the J end lost 6 bases, and 13 bases lay between the germline ends. The V gene's germline CDR1 is SGHDN and CDR2 FVKESK. The CDR3 DNA reads as TGTGCCAGCAGCCAAGATATCCCCTTGAGGGATACGCAGTATTTT. This codes for CASSQDIPLRDTQYF.

This chain joins TRBV11-2 and TRBJ1-1; D remains ambiguous. The CDR3 loop spans 14 amino acids. With 5 bases removed from V and 4 bases from J, the gap between germline ends came to 14 bases. Germline CDR1 SGHAT, CDR2 FQNNGV. Written as DNA, the CDR3 is TGTGCCAGCAGCAGAGCGATGCCGGGCACTGAAGCTTTCTTT. Protein product: CASSRAMPGTEAFF.

The chain links TRBV5-1 to TRBJ1-2; no firm D call. V gave up 1 base and J gave up 8 bases, with 12 bases separating them. Germline CDR1 and CDR2: SGHRS and YFSETQ. This CDR3 is built from 13 residues. The CDR3 DNA reads as TGCGCCAGCAGCTTGATAGTGACGGGAGGCTACACCTTC. This gives the protein CASSLIVTGGYTF.

The chain uses TRBV5-1 and TRBJ2-5; 9 bases match TRBD2. CDR3 length: 15 amino acids. CDR1 is SGHRS, CDR2 YFSETQ, per germline. V shed 0 bases, J shed 5 bases, and the junction held 5 bases outside the gene matches. CDR3 region: CASSLGASGRETQYF. CDR3 coding DNA: TGCGCCAGCAGCTTGGGAGCGAGCGGGAGGGAGACCCAGTACTTC.

This clone was found a few times. The rearrangement joins TRBV28 to TRBJ1-5; tentative D call: TRBD1 (6 bases). The V end was cut by 5 bases, the J end by 16 bases, with 18 bases between. Germline V CDR1 and CDR2: MDHEN, SYDVKM. The CDR3 totals 12 residues. The CDR3, as DNA: TGTGCCAGCAGTCAATACAGGGTGGACTTACATTTT. The encoded protein is CASSQYRVDLHF. The variable domain in full, with the rest retrieved from reference TRBV28 and TRBJ1-5, is DVKVTQSSRYLVKRTGEKVFLECVQDMDHENMFWYRQDPGLGLRLIYFSYDVKMKEKGDIPEGYSVSREKKERFSLILESASTNQTSMYLCASSQYRVDLHFGDGTRLSIL.

This CDR3 reads CASSHQTSSEQFF. In nucleotides, the CDR3 is TGTGCCAGCAGTCACCAAACGAGTAGTGAGCAGTTCTTC. V gene TRBV6-6 combines with J gene TRBJ2-1; D not certain. CDR1 MNHNY and CDR2 SVGAGI come from the germline V gene (reference sequence). The CDR3 extends over 13 amino acids. The V end was cut by 5 bases, the J end by 9 bases, with 14 bases between.

The V call is TRBV5-6, the J call TRBJ2-5, with TRBD1 matching over 7 bases. The CDR3 is made up of 14 amino acids. In germline, CDR1 is SGHDT, CDR2 YYEEEE. V lost 4 bases, J lost 1 base, and 4 bases stayed unmatched. This chain's CDR3 is CASSLTGLQETQYF. The CDR3 DNA reads as TGTGCCAGCAGCCTGACAGGGCTCCAAGAGACCCAGTACTTC. The full variable domain, rest sourced from reference TRBV5-6 and TRBJ2-5, is DAGVTQSPTHLIKTRGQQVTLRCSPKSGHDTVSWYQQALGQGPQFIFQYYEEEERQRGNFPDRFSGHQFPNYSSELNVNALLLGDSALYLCASSLTGLQETQYFGPGTRLLVL.

The genes are TRBV19 and TRBJ1-1; D is possibly TRBD1 (5 bases). The CDR3 loop spans 12 amino acids. Germline assignment: CDR1 LNHDA and CDR2 SQIVND (reference sequence). V was clipped by 5 bases and J by 8 bases, with 12 bases between them. CDR3 sequence: CASSSSRGEAFF. In nucleotides, the CDR3 is TGTGCCAGTAGTTCAAGCCGGGGGGAAGCTTTCTTT.

CDR3 amino acids: CASSQGQLRSSYNEQFF. CDR3 sequence (DNA): TGCGCCAGCAGCCAAGGGCAACTACGTAGCTCCTACAATGAGCAGTTCTTC. The rearrangement links TRBV4-1 to TRBJ2-1; unclear D gene. The germline V gene has CDR1 MGHRA and CDR2 YSYEKL. CDR3 length: 17 amino acids. Trimming left V 1 base short and J 0 bases short, with 13 bases between.

V is TRBV5-6 and J is TRBJ2-6; D may be TRBD2 (6 bases). The CDR3 sequence is 18 residues long. Germline V gene data show CDR1 as SGHDT and CDR2 as YYEEEE. Between the trimmed V and J ends, which lost 1 base and 0 bases, there was a span of 14 bases. This CDR3 is CASSLIAGSSSGANVLTF. The CDR3 region has the DNA TGTGCCAGCAGCTTGATCGCGGGGAGCTCCTCTGGGGCCAACGTCCTGACTTTC.

The rearrangement joins TRBV25-1 to TRBJ1-2, with no clear D. V was cut by 5 bases and J by 5 bases, with 12 bases left in between. Germline assignment: CDR1 MGHDK and CDR2 SYGVNS. This CDR3 is built from 13 residues. The CDR3 DNA reads TGTGCCAGCAGTACGCCCCGAGGGTATGGCTACACCTTC. Protein product: CASSTPRGYGYTF.

This rearrangement joins TRBV9 to TRBJ1-2; 10 nucleotides align to TRBD1. This CDR3 has 16 residues. Germline V gives CDR1 SGDLS, CDR2 YYNGEE. Trimming removed 0 bases from V and 5 bases from J; junction bases left unmatched: 7. The CDR3 DNA follows: TGTGCCAGCAGCGTAGAGGGGACAGGGGCTACTTATGGCTACACCTTC. Translating it yields CASSVEGTGATYGYTF. Drawing the rest from reference TRBV9 and TRBJ1-2, the complete variable domain is DSGVTQTPKHLITATGQRVTLRCSPRSGDLSVYWYQQSLDQGLQFLIQYYNGEERAKGNILERFSAQQFPDLHSELNLSSLELGDSALYFCASSVEGTGATYGYTFGSGTRLTVV.